This T cell receptor beta chain stems from a study of Ad26.COV2.S vaccination and SARS-CoV-2 variants. Study in general: By the intramuscular route, Ad26.COV2.S was given once, or twice 56 days apart. Findings and caveats of the study: Assessments of TCR breadth and depth may have underestimated the total T cell responses. Those who received vaccine or placebo ended up with similar non-spike TCR breadth. Substantial response breadth was reportedly seen for spike-specific CD8+ and CD4+ T cells after vaccination.

Here immunoSEQ multiplex PCR was the method, and the copy in TCRdb shows in-frame clones only, minus some. The sample lists some 420,000 clones, approximately 87% occurring once. Trimming shortened V by 5 bases and J by 2 bases, and 14 bases separated the two germline ends. The CDR3 covers 15 residues. In germline, CDR1 is SEHNR, CDR2 FQNEAQ (reference sequence). As concerns this clone: Its antigen remains unknown.

Treatment defined: roughly 19 received Ad26.COV2.S at low or high dose, single or two shots; roughly 5 received placebo; per-sample allocation not given. Day 63 following the first vaccine or placebo injection was when the samples were taken. The source of this sequence is a person between 18 and 60 years old who received the Ad26.COV2.S COVID-19 vaccine or a placebo. The V and J genes are TRBV7-9 and TRBJ2-3; D possibly corresponds to TRBD1 (7 bases). The input for sequencing was peripheral blood, taken in a trial of Ad26.COV2.S vaccine versus placebo. The CDR3 protein is CASSLRDRYTDTQYF. CDR3 nucleotides: TGTGCCAGCAGCCTGCGGGACAGATACACAGATACGCAGTATTTT. The complete variable domain, with remaining parts taken from reference TRBV7-9 and TRBJ2-3, reads DTGVSQNPRHKITKRGQNVTFRCDPISEHNRLYWYRQTLGQGPEFLTYFQNEAQLEKSRLLSDRFSAERPKGSFSTLEIQRTEQGDSAMYLCASSLRDRYTDTQYFGPGTRLTVL.